The 15 T cell receptor beta chains below were found in one sample sequenced in a study of spatial heterogeneity in lung cancer. The time point is: blood at routine non-recurrence follow-up after resection. TCRdb fed the 5' RACE reads into MiXCR, producing one record per CDR3 protein. The table lists 110,000 or so distinct CDR3 sequences, 10% to 14% of them singletons. Sequencing used PBMCs, obtained at follow-up. These receptors came from a female donor with early-stage non-small cell lung cancer.

This clonotype was counted a few times. The chain has TRBV24-1 and TRBJ2-1, with D perhaps matching TRBD1 or TRBD2 (5 bases each). Germline CDR1 KGHDR, CDR2 SFDVKD. The V gene lost 5 bases and the J gene lost 3 bases, with 22 bases spanning the gap. The length of the CDR3 is 18 residues. CDR3 amino acids: CATSANIRGPTFYNEQFF. The DNA for the CDR3 is TGTGCCACCAGTGCAAACATTCGGGGCCCGACCTTCTACAATGAGCAGTTCTTC.

This clonotype occurred many times. The chain has TRBV25-1 and TRBJ1-1, with TRBD1 as a possible D gene (5 bases). The length of the CDR3 is 15 residues. The ends were cut back, 5 bases at V and 5 bases at J, with 18 bases in the middle. Germline V gene sequence: CDR1 MGHDK, CDR2 SYGVNS. CDR3 sequence reads: CASSRPTGGGTEAFF. The CDR3 DNA follows: TGTGCCAGCAGTCGACCCACGGGGGGGGGAACTGAAGCTTTCTTT.

A few counts support this clonotype. V and J are TRBV6-5 and TRBJ1-4, with D unresolved. The germline CDR1 and CDR2 sequences are MNHEY and SVGAGI. The CDR3 is 16 residues long. The V end lost 0 bases, the J end lost 1 base, and 9 bases lay between the germline ends. CDR3 in amino acids: CASSYSSGRTNEKLFF. In DNA form, the CDR3 reads TGTGCCAGCAGTTACTCGAGTGGCAGAACTAATGAAAAACTGTTTTTT.

This clonotype was picked up a small number of times. The rearrangement joins TRBV3-1 to TRBJ2-2; 9 positions agree with TRBD1. Germline lookup yields CDR1 LGHDT and CDR2 YNNKEL (reference sequence). J gave up 5 bases and V 4 bases, and 11 bases lay outside the gene matches. This CDR3 comprises 17 residues. CDR3 DNA: TGTGCCAGCAGCCCCGTAAACAGGGGGCGCGGGACCGGGGAGCTGTTTTTT. Its translation: CASSPVNRGRGTGELFF.

This clonotype has ten or more counts. CDR3 sequence (DNA): TGCAGCGTTGAGTTAGCGGGCTTTACAGATACGCAGTATTTT. Amino acid sequence: CSVELAGFTDTQYF. The chain carries TRBV29-1 and TRBJ2-3; 7 bases fit TRBD2. V gave up 3 bases and J gave up 3 bases; unmatched junction bases: 6. The germline gives CDR1 SQVTM, CDR2 ANQGSEA. The CDR3 loop spans 14 amino acids.

A note on this clonotype: A read error may be the cause here, since a much bigger clone is one base away. The genes are TRBV27 and TRBJ2-7; D not certain. This CDR3 spans 11 amino acids. Germline CDR1 reads MNHEY; CDR2 reads SMNVEV (reference sequence). CDR3 amino acids: CAGSFTYEQYF. CDR3 sequence (DNA): TGTGCCGGCAGTTTCACCTACGAGCAGTACTTC.

The chain is built from TRBV27 and TRBJ1-5; D might be TRBD1 (5 bases). Germline lookup yields CDR1 MNHEY and CDR2 SMNVEV (reference sequence). V was pared by 6 bases and J by 7 bases, with 25 bases between. The CDR3 spans 17 residues. CDR3 DNA: TGTGCCAGCAGCCCAACCGGGGGACCTCCTCTTAGCCAGCCCCAGCATTTT. It specifies CASSPTGGPPLSQPQHF.

This clonotype was counted ten times or more. The chain is built from TRBV7-9 and TRBJ2-1; D is unclear. The CDR3 totals 12 residues. Between the trimmed V and J ends, which lost 4 bases and 8 bases, there was a span of 9 bases. In germline, CDR1 is SEHNR, CDR2 FQNEAQ (reference sequence). The CDR3 bases are TGTGCCAGCAGCTCCTCGTCGGATGAGCAGTTCTTC. This encodes CASSSSSDEQFF.

This clonotype showed up many times. The V gene is TRBV20-1, the J gene TRBJ2-1; 7 bases are a match to TRBD2. The junction had 4 bases not matched to a gene; V was cut back by 3 bases and J by 2 bases. The CDR3 spans 14 residues. In germline, CDR1 is DFQATT, CDR2 SNEGSKA (reference sequence). CDR3 region: CSARAGTTYNEQFF. The CDR3 bases are TGCAGTGCTAGGGCCGGGACTACCTACAATGAGCAGTTCTTC.

This clonotype was seen many times. DNA for the CDR3: TGCGCCAGCAGCCCCTATGGCACCGGGGAGCTGTTTTTT. Translated: CASSPYGTGELFF. The chain carries TRBV5-1 and TRBJ2-2; D uncertain. V gave up 4 bases and J gave up 4 bases, with 8 bases separating them. CDR3 size: 13 residues. Germline V gene lookup returns CDR1 SGHRS and CDR2 YFSETQ.

At least ten counts were recorded for this clonotype. The rearrangement joins TRBV4-2 to TRBJ2-3; 8 bases align to TRBD2. From germline, CDR1 is LGHNA and CDR2 YNFKEQ. V lost 0 bases and J lost 1; bases outside the gene matches: 6. The CDR3 has 17 amino acids. This CDR3 reads CASSQDGGGLGTDTQYF. Here the CDR3 DNA reads TGTGCCAGCAGCCAAGACGGGGGGGGCTTGGGCACAGATACGCAGTATTTT.

Many counts were recorded for this clonotype. The rearrangement joins TRBV10-3 to TRBJ1-5, with unresolved D. In germline, CDR1 is ENHRY, CDR2 SYGVKD. Trimming took 4 bases from V and 0 from J, leaving 4 bases between them. This CDR3 has 13 residues. Here the CDR3 reads CAISASSNQPQHF. CDR3 bases: TGTGCCATCAGTGCCAGTAGCAATCAGCCCCAGCATTTT.

The V gene is TRBV12-3 or TRBV12-4, the J gene TRBJ1-4; weak D call: TRBD1 (5 bases). The CDR3 spans 14 residues. V lost 7 bases to trimming and J lost 8 bases, with 17 bases between them. The CDR3 sequence is CASNSRALREKLFF. DNA for the CDR3: TGTGCCAGCAATAGCAGGGCCCTTAGGGAAAAACTGTTTTTT.

The chain links TRBV2 to TRBJ1-1, with D possibly TRBD1 on 6 matching bases. This CDR3 contains 14 residues. Germline V gene data show CDR1 as SNHLY and CDR2 as FYNNEI. Trimming removed 4 bases at V and 7 bases at J, with 16 bases between. Here the CDR3 DNA reads TGTGCCAGCAGTGCTTCGGGGGCGAGCCTTGAAGCTTTCTTT. Its translation: CASSASGASLEAFF.

This chain uses TRBV11-3 with TRBJ1-3, with D hard to call. With 2 bases removed from V and 0 bases from J, the gap between germline ends came to 11 bases. This CDR3 has 16 amino acids. Germline CDR1 and CDR2: SGHNT and YENEEA. The CDR3 bases are TGTGCCAGCAGCTTATTCACGGCCTCCTCTGGAAACACCATATATTTT. Its protein product is CASSLFTASSGNTIYF.